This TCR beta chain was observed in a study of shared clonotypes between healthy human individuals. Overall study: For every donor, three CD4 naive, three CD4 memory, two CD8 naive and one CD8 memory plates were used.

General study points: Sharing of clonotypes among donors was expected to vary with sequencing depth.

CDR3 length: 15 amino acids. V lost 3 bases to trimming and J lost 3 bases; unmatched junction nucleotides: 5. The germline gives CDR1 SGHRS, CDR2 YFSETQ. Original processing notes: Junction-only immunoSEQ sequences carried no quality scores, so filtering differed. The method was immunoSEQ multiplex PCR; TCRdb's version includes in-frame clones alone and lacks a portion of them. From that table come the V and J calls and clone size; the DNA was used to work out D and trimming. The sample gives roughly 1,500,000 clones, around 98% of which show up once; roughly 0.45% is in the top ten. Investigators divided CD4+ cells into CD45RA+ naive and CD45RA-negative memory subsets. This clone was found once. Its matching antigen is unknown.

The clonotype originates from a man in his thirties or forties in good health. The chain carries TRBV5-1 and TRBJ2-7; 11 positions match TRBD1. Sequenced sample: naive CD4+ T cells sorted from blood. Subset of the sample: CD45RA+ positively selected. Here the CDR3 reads CASSYLGTGGYEQYF. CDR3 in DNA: TGCGCCAGCAGCTACCTCGGGACAGGGGGCTACGAGCAGTACTTC.